One and the same sample provided the 20 T cell receptor beta chains below, sequenced in a study of vaccination effects on CD4 cells after COVID-19. Their target antigens are unknown. Clones were read by immunoSEQ multiplex PCR, and TCRdb kept only the in-frame ones, dropping some. The sample carries tens of thousands of clones, approximately 78% recorded once. ViraFEST expansion of antigen-specific CD4+ T cells with viral peptide pools preceded sequencing. Isolation of CD4+ T cells took place after less than twelve days of culture. It was two doses of either the BNT162b2 or mRNA-1273 vaccine that participants received. The source material was CD4+ T cells from PBMCs cultured with HCoV-NL63 spike peptides, sampled after COVID-19 vaccination. These receptors were obtained from a human donor who received a COVID-19 vaccine. Some clones in this sample may be carry-over from other donors' samples.

The chain joins TRBV20-1 to TRBJ2-7; D might be TRBD1 (6 bases). CDR1 is DFQATT and CDR2 is SNEGSKA in the germline V gene (reference sequence). Trimming took off 4 bases at V and 0 bases at J, with 10 bases between the two ends. The CDR3 runs to 13 residues. CDR3 loop: CSAIDRSSYEQYV. CDR3 bases: TGCAGTGCTATTGACAGGAGCTCCTACGAGCAGTACGTC.

The CDR3 sequence: CAWTIPQGTDTQYF. CDR3 DNA sequence: TGTGCCTGGACGATCCCACAGGGTACAGATACGCAGTATTTT. V usage is TRBV30 and J usage is TRBJ2-3, with D maybe TRBD1 (6 bases). The ends were cut back, 4 bases at V and 3 bases at J, with 14 bases in the middle. Per the germline V gene, CDR1 is GTSNPN and CDR2 is SVGIG (reference sequence). This CDR3 region has 14 residues. Full variable domain (outside the CDR3, taken from reference TRBV30 and TRBJ2-3): SQTIHQWPATLVQPVGSPLSLECTVEGTSNPNLYWYRQAAGRGLQLLFYSVGIGQISSEVPQNLSASRPQDRQFILSSKKLLLSDSGFYLCAWTIPQGTDTQYFGPGTRLTVL.

V gene TRBV29-1 combines with J gene TRBJ1-3, with 8 bases lining up with TRBD1. With 6 bases clipped from V and 0 bases from J, the junction kept 1 base outside the gene matches. Per the germline V gene, CDR1 is SQVTM and CDR2 is ANQGSEA. CDR3 size: 13 residues. CDR3 DNA: TGCAGCGTGACAGGGGCCTCTGGAAACACCATATATTTT. The encoded protein is CSVTGASGNTIYF. The complete variable domain, with remaining parts taken from reference TRBV29-1 and TRBJ1-3, reads SAVISQKPSRDICQRGTSLTIQCQVDSQVTMMFWYRQQPGQSLTLIATANQGSEATYESGFVIDKFPISRPNLTFSTLTVSNMSPEDSSIYLCSVTGASGNTIYFGEGSWLTVV.

V usage is TRBV24-1 and J usage is TRBJ2-3; D might be TRBD2 (6 bases). CDR3 length: 14 residues. In germline, CDR1 is KGHDR, CDR2 SFDVKD. V was shortened by 7 bases and J by 4 bases, with 14 bases between the two germline ends. The CDR3 is CATRRREAADTQYF. CDR3 DNA sequence: TGTGCCACCAGGCGGAGGGAGGCCGCAGATACGCAGTATTTT.

The chain has TRBV19 and TRBJ2-2, with 9 bases identical to TRBD2. Germline trimming cut 6 bases from V and 0 bases from J; bases unmatched to any gene: 2. This CDR3 comprises 15 residues. CDR1 LNHDA and CDR2 SQIVND come from the germline V gene (reference sequence). The CDR3, as DNA: TGTGCCAGTAGGGGCGGGGGGGCGAACACCGGGGAGCTGTTTTTT. Translation: CASRGGGANTGELFF.

J is TRBJ2-5 and V is TRBV5-4, with 11 positions matching TRBD2. Germline assignment: CDR1 SGHNT and CDR2 YYREEE (reference sequence). The CDR3 runs to 17 residues. V lost 0 bases to trimming and J lost 1 base; unmatched junction nucleotides: 5. CDR3 sequence reads: CASSLVKLAGAQETQYF. The DNA of the CDR3 is TGTGCCAGCAGCTTGGTAAAACTAGCGGGGGCCCAAGAGACCCAGTACTTC.

The rearrangement joins TRBV11-2 to TRBJ1-1, with TRBD1 as a possible D gene (6 bases). Germline CDR1 and CDR2: SGHAT and FQNNGV. Trimming removed 3 bases from V and 0 bases from J, with 14 bases in between. The CDR3 consists of 16 residues. The CDR3 spells CASSFKGGSMNTEAFF. The CDR3 nucleotides are TGTGCCAGCAGCTTCAAGGGGGGGTCGATGAACACTGAAGCTTTCTTT.

This chain links TRBV6-5 with TRBJ2-7; D possibly corresponds to TRBD1 (6 bases). The germline V gene has CDR1 MNHEY and CDR2 SVGAGI. CDR3 length equals 13 residues. V gave up 5 bases and J gave up 3 bases, with 11 bases separating them. The CDR3, as DNA: TGTGCCAGCAGTCCGGGACACTTCTACGAGCAGTACGTC. Its translation is CASSPGHFYEQYV.

The gene calls are TRBV3-1 (or the pseudogene TRBV3-2) and TRBJ2-3; the D is unclear. CDR1 and CDR2 from the germline V gene are LGHDT and YNNKEL (reference sequence). The CDR3 contains 12 residues. Trimming removed 2 bases from V and 2 bases from J, with 2 bases in between. The CDR3 loop is CASSQNTDTQYF. In nucleotides, the CDR3 is TGTGCCAGCAGCCAAAACACAGATACGCAGTATTTT.

The chain is built from TRBV6-5 and TRBJ1-2; D remains unclear. V lost 0 bases and J 0 bases, leaving 5 bases between the germline ends. This CDR3 has 14 residues. The germline V gene has CDR1 MNHEY and CDR2 SVGAGI. CDR3 DNA: TGTGCCAGCAGTTACTCCATTTCTAACTATGGCTACACCTTC. Amino acid sequence: CASSYSISNYGYTF.

The chain links TRBV18 to TRBJ1-4; 11 positions agree with TRBD1. This CDR3 is built from 15 residues. From germline, CDR1 is KGHSH and CDR2 LQKENI. Unmatched junction bases numbered 2, after V lost 1 base and J lost 7 bases. The CDR3 sequence is CASSPRGTGGEKLFF. CDR3 DNA: TGTGCCAGCTCACCACGGGGGACAGGGGGTGAAAAACTGTTTTTT.

This chain joins TRBV28 and TRBJ1-4; D gene uncertain. CDR3 size: 14 residues. The germline gives CDR1 MDHEN, CDR2 SYDVKM. Trimming stripped 6 bases from V and 7 bases from J, with 15 bases between. DNA of the CDR3: TGTGCCAGCAGACCCCGGATAGGAGGTGAAAAACTGTTTTTT. Translation gives CASRPRIGGEKLFF.

The chain has TRBV7-9 and TRBJ1-2; D may be TRBD1 (5 bases). Germline V gene data show CDR1 as SEHNR and CDR2 as FQNEAQ (reference sequence). CDR3 length: 14 residues. The V and J ends lost 5 bases and 0 bases respectively, with 10 bases between them. CDR3 DNA sequence: TGTGCCAGCAGCCTTGGGACGGCTAACTATGGCTACACCTTC. This translates into CASSLGTANYGYTF.

The chain uses TRBV10-1 and TRBJ1-1; TRBD1 matches at 7 bases. V was pared by 6 bases and J by 3 bases, with 7 bases of the junction left unmatched. The CDR3 length is 14 residues. CDR1 is WNHNN, CDR2 SYGVQD, per germline (reference sequence). The CDR3 protein is CASSPTGADTEAFF. In DNA, the CDR3 is TGCGCCAGCAGCCCAACAGGGGCGGACACTGAAGCTTTCTTT.

The chain has TRBV3-1 (or the pseudogene TRBV3-2) and TRBJ2-3, with 7 positions matching TRBD2. The V segment lost 4 bases and the J segment 2 bases; nucleotides outside the gene matches: 3. Germline-derived CDR1 and CDR2 are LGHDT and YNNKEL (reference sequence). This CDR3 is built from 14 residues. CDR3 sequence: CASSPGTNTDTQYF. For the CDR3, the DNA is TGTGCCAGCAGCCCAGGGACTAACACAGATACGCAGTATTTT.

This clone came up a few times. The chain employs TRBV9 and TRBJ2-2; D possibly corresponds to TRBD1 (5 bases). Germline V gene data show CDR1 as SGDLS and CDR2 as YYNGEE. Trimming pared 1 base from V and 0 bases from J, leaving 13 bases between. The CDR3 runs 17 residues. CDR3 sequence reads: CASSVPTGNANTGELFF. The CDR3 bases are TGTGCCAGCAGCGTACCTACAGGCAACGCGAACACCGGGGAGCTGTTTTTT.

The chain joins TRBV27 to TRBJ2-1; 8 bases fit TRBD1. CDR1 is MNHEY and CDR2 is SMNVEV in the germline V gene (reference sequence). With V trimmed by 6 bases and J by 0 bases, 7 bases remained unmatched. The CDR3 has 16 residues. The DNA of the CDR3 is TGTGCCAGCAGCTTCACTGGGACAGGCTCCTACAATGAGCAGTTCTTC. As protein: CASSFTGTGSYNEQFF.

V gene TRBV7-9 combines with J gene TRBJ2-2; D is unclear. Trimming took 1 base from V and 6 from J, leaving 6 bases between them. Germline V lookup: CDR1 SEHNR, CDR2 FQNEAQ (reference sequence). This CDR3 has 13 residues. CDR3 protein: CASSLEGSGELFF. The CDR3 nucleotides are TGTGCCAGCAGCTTAGAGGGATCCGGGGAGCTGTTTTTT.

This clone showed up just a few times. This chain connects TRBV5-1 to TRBJ2-1; D not resolved. The V end was cut by 4 bases, the J end by 0 bases, with 14 bases between. The germline gives CDR1 SGHRS, CDR2 YFSETQ. The CDR3 is 16 residues long. CDR3 sequence: CASSLAAAYSYNEQFF. The CDR3 DNA reads as TGCGCCAGCAGCCTCGCGGCGGCTTACTCCTACAATGAGCAGTTCTTC.

V usage is TRBV6-1 and J usage is TRBJ2-1; D gene ambiguous. The CDR3 loop spans 12 amino acids. The V end was cut by 3 bases, the J end by 7 bases, with 7 bases between. Looked up from germline, CDR1 is MNHNS and CDR2 is SASEGT. The CDR3, as DNA: TGTGCCAGCAGTGAGACTCCGAATGAGCAGTTCTTC. Translating gives CASSETPNEQFF.